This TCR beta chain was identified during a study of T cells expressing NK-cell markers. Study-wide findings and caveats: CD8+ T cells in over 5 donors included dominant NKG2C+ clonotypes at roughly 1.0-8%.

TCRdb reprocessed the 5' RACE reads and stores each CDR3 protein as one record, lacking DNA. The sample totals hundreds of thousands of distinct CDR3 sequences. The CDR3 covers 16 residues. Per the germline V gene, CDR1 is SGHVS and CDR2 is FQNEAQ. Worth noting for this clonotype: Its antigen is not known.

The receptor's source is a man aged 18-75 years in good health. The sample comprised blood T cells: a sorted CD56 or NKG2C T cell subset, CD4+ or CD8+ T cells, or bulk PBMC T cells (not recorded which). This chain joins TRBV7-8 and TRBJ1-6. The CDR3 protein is CASSLNIPGSPTPLHF. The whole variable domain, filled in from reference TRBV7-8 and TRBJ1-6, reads GAGVSQSPRYKVAKRGQDVALRCDPISGHVSLFWYQQALGQGPEFLTYFQNEAQLDKSGLPSDRFFAERPEGSVSTLKIQRTQQEDSAVYLCASSLNIPGSPTPLHFGNGTRLTVT.